One and the same sample provided the 31 T cell receptor beta chains below, sequenced in a study of pediatric ulcerative colitis. The table came from immunoSEQ multiplex PCR; TCRdb's copy has only in-frame clones and leaves some out. The data hold fewer than 30,000 clones, with over 65% observed a single time. The rectum was sampled with one to two pinch biopsies at colonoscopy. The material sequenced was gut tissue. The origin of the receptors is a boy younger than 18 with severe ulcerative colitis.

The rearrangement joins TRBV25-1 to TRBJ2-5, with 9 bases identical to TRBD2. The CDR3 length is 16 residues. V lost 3 bases, J lost 2 bases, and 7 bases stayed unmatched. Per the germline V gene, CDR1 is MGHDK and CDR2 is SYGVNS. CDR3 loop: CASSDTSGRQQETQYF. The CDR3 DNA reads TGTGCCAGCAGTGACACCAGCGGGAGGCAACAAGAGACCCAGTACTTC.

V gene TRBV19 combines with J gene TRBJ2-5, with TRBD2 matching 10 bases. With V trimmed by 5 bases and J by 4 bases, 4 bases remained unmatched. This CDR3 is built from 14 residues. Germline CDR1 is LNHDA and CDR2 is SQIVND (reference sequence). The chain's CDR3 is CASSGLAVRETQYF. In DNA form, the CDR3 reads TGTGCCAGTAGTGGACTAGCGGTTCGAGAGACCCAGTACTTC.

J is TRBJ2-7 and V is TRBV27; 7 nucleotides match TRBD2. Germline V gene data show CDR1 as MNHEY and CDR2 as SMNVEV (reference sequence). J gave up 6 bases and V 6 bases, and 14 bases lay outside the gene matches. The CDR3 runs 15 residues. The DNA of the CDR3 is TGTGCCAGCAGAAGACTAGCACCGCAGACCGGCGAGCAGTACTTC. Translated: CASRRLAPQTGEQYF.

This clone was observed a few times. The chain has TRBV29-1 and TRBJ2-1; 9 nucleotides align to TRBD2. CDR1 is SQVTM and CDR2 is ANQGSEA in the germline V gene. Trimming took 3 bases from V and 9 from J; bases not matched to a gene: 9. This CDR3 is built from 14 residues. The CDR3 here is CSVDVGLAYLEQFF. The CDR3 nucleotides are TGCAGCGTTGATGTAGGACTAGCGTATCTTGAGCAGTTCTTC.

CDR3 sequence reads: CASSQEGGGVRNEQFF. CDR3 nucleotides: TGCGCCAGCAGCCAAGAGGGGGGAGGGGTTCGCAATGAGCAGTTCTTC. V usage is TRBV4-1 and J usage is TRBJ2-1; 7 nucleotides align to TRBD2. The germline V gene encodes CDR1 MGHRA and CDR2 YSYEKL. Trimming at V came to 0 bases and at J to 6 bases, leaving 8 bases not matched to a gene. The CDR3 has 16 amino acids.

The chain uses TRBV19 and TRBJ1-1; D uncertain. Trimming shortened V by 3 bases and J by 3 bases, and 17 bases separated the two germline ends. Per germline, CDR1 LNHDA and CDR2 SQIVND (reference sequence). The length of the CDR3 is 16 residues. The CDR3, as DNA: TGTGCCAGTAGTATGAAAGGAGGGATGCCCTACACTGAAGCTTTCTTT. It codes for CASSMKGGMPYTEAFF.

This clone was counted once. V usage is TRBV7-8 and J usage is TRBJ1-4, with no clear D. Germline CDR1 is SGHVS and CDR2 is FQNEAQ. With 0 bases removed from V and 8 bases from J, the gap between germline ends came to 7 bases. The CDR3 is 13 residues long. The chain's CDR3 is CASSLAAGEKLFF. CDR3 DNA: TGTGCCAGCAGCTTAGCGGCCGGAGAAAAACTGTTTTTT.

The chain recombines TRBV19 with TRBJ2-4, with 7 bases aligning to TRBD1. Germline CDR1 reads LNHDA; CDR2 reads SQIVND (reference sequence). CDR3 length: 19 residues. V shed 3 bases and J 0 bases; nucleotides not matched to a gene: 14. The CDR3 region is CASSMFDRVAPRAKNIQYF. The CDR3, as DNA: TGTGCCAGTAGTATGTTTGACAGGGTGGCCCCAAGAGCCAAAAACATTCAGTACTTC.

The genes are TRBV7-2 and TRBJ2-3; D is perhaps TRBD1 (5 bases). CDR3 size: 14 residues. Trimming took 6 bases from V and 3 from J, leaving 13 bases between them. The germline CDR1 and CDR2 sequences are SGHTA and FQGNSA. CDR3 sequence: CASRGPLGTDTQYF. The CDR3 coding sequence is TGTGCCAGCAGGGGGCCCCTGGGTACAGATACGCAGTATTTT.

This chain links TRBV29-1 with TRBJ2-3; possibly TRBD2 for D (6 bases). Germline CDR1 is SQVTM and CDR2 is ANQGSEA. V dropped 3 bases and J dropped 3 bases, with 16 bases sitting between them. The CDR3 extends over 15 amino acids. The DNA for the CDR3 is TGCAGCGTTGACCTTCTAGCGCATCGAACAGATACGCAGTATTTT. Protein product: CSVDLLAHRTDTQYF.

The chain has TRBV29-1 and TRBJ1-2; D unresolved. The CDR3 runs 12 residues. The V gene's germline CDR1 is SQVTM and CDR2 ANQGSEA. V was cut by 3 bases and J by 4 bases, with 9 bases left in between. The CDR3 coding sequence is TGCAGCGTTGAGGTGGGCTCCTATGGCTACACCTTC. Amino acids: CSVEVGSYGYTF.

The chain has TRBV6-6 and TRBJ2-5; TRBD2 agrees at 12 bases. With 5 bases clipped from V and 5 bases from J, the junction kept 9 bases outside the gene matches. The CDR3 is 16 residues long. Per the germline V gene, CDR1 is MNHNY and CDR2 is SVGAGI (reference sequence). In DNA form, the CDR3 reads TGTGCCAGCAGTCTGACTAGCGGGAGTCGCAGCGAGACCCAGTACTTC. This translates into CASSLTSGSRSETQYF.

V is TRBV19 and J is TRBJ2-1; TRBD2 agrees at 9 bases. CDR1 LNHDA and CDR2 SQIVND come from the germline V gene (reference sequence). This CDR3 has 15 residues. The trim removed 2 bases at V and 8 bases at J, leaving 7 bases unmatched. The CDR3 region has the DNA TGTGCCAGTAGTATACCGGGACTAGCACCGCATGAGCAGTTCTTC. Amino acids: CASSIPGLAPHEQFF.

The genes are TRBV19 and TRBJ2-1, with 8 bases matching TRBD1. The ends lost 8 bases at V and 9 bases at J; junction bases unmatched: 3. The CDR3 is made up of 11 amino acids. Germline V gene data show CDR1 as LNHDA and CDR2 as SQIVND (reference sequence). Here the CDR3 DNA reads TGTGCCAGTGGACAGGGCGCTGAGCAGTTCTTC. The encoded protein is CASGQGAEQFF.

The rearrangement joins TRBV7-2 to TRBJ2-5; D ambiguous. CDR3 length equals 14 residues. Germline V gives CDR1 SGHTA, CDR2 FQGNSA. V was trimmed by 6 bases and J by 0 bases, leaving 11 bases between them. The CDR3 is CASSRWVDQETQYF. For the CDR3, the DNA is TGTGCCAGCAGTCGGTGGGTGGACCAAGAGACCCAGTACTTC.

CDR3 amino acids: CASSFSGVNTGELFF. CDR3 coding DNA: TGTGCCAGCAGCTTTAGCGGGGTAAACACCGGGGAGCTGTTTTTT. This chain joins TRBV7-2 and TRBJ2-2, with TRBD2 matching 8 bases. The trim removed 3 bases at V and 2 bases at J, leaving 2 bases unmatched. This CDR3 has 15 residues. Germline CDR1 is SGHTA and CDR2 is FQGNSA.

The chain employs TRBV5-1 and TRBJ2-1; 7 nucleotides align to TRBD2. CDR3 size: 13 residues. V shed 4 bases and J 8 bases; nucleotides not matched to a gene: 6. The germline gives CDR1 SGHRS, CDR2 YFSETQ. The CDR3 here is CASSLGGRDEQFF. In DNA, the CDR3 is TGCGCCAGCAGCCTAGGAGGGAGGGATGAGCAGTTCTTC. The full variable domain, completed using reference TRBV5-1 and TRBJ2-1, is KAGVTQTPRYLIKTRGQQVTLSCSPISGHRSVSWYQQTPGQGLQFLFEYFSETQRNKGNFPGRFSGRQFSNSRSEMNVSTLELGDSALYLCASSLGGRDEQFFGPGTRLTVL.

J is TRBJ1-1 and V is TRBV29-1; TRBD1 matches at 7 bases. Germline V gene data show CDR1 as SQVTM and CDR2 as ANQGSEA. V lost 2 bases and J lost 4; bases outside the gene matches: 7. The CDR3 has 14 amino acids. The CDR3, as DNA: TGCAGCGTTGAAAAGGCAGGGGGAGGCACTGAAGCTTTCTTT. Protein product: CSVEKAGGGTEAFF.

This chain links TRBV15 with TRBJ2-5; tentatively, D is TRBD1 or TRBD2 (5 bases each). The CDR3 is 13 amino acids. The germline V gene has CDR1 LNHNV and CDR2 YYDKDF (reference sequence). Trimming removed 1 base from V and 5 bases from J, with 8 bases in between. CDR3 nucleotide sequence: TGTGCCACCAGCAGAGGGGGGTTGGAGACCCAGTACTTC. It codes for CATSRGGLETQYF.

The chain couples TRBV27 to TRBJ1-1; TRBD1 might be the D (5 bases). The ends were cut back, 8 bases at V and 1 base at J, with 8 bases in the middle. Germline CDR1 MNHEY, CDR2 SMNVEV (reference sequence). The CDR3 sequence is 12 residues long. This chain's CDR3 is CASRDRNTEAFF. In nucleotides, the CDR3 is TGTGCCAGCCGGGACCGGAACACTGAAGCTTTCTTT.

CDR3 bases: TGTGCCAGCTCACCACGGCGGGAGAACACCGGGGAGCTGTTTTTT. Translating gives CASSPRRENTGELFF. The chain joins TRBV18 to TRBJ2-2; a weak D match, TRBD2 (6 bases). This CDR3 spans 15 amino acids. V lost 1 base, J lost 1 base, and 7 bases lay in between. In germline, CDR1 is KGHSH, CDR2 LQKENI.

This clone was counted once. The rearrangement links TRBV7-3 to TRBJ1-1; 9 nucleotides agree with TRBD1. The CDR3 runs 14 residues. CDR1 and CDR2 (germline): SGHTA, FQGTGA. Trimming at V came to 5 bases and at J to 4 bases, leaving 5 bases not matched to a gene. The CDR3 nucleotides are TGTGCCAGCAGCCAACAGGGGGCTAGCACTGAAGCTTTCTTT. Translation: CASSQQGASTEAFF.

The chain joins TRBV14 to TRBJ2-7; no definite D call. Germline CDR1 and CDR2: SGHDN and FVKESK. The CDR3 extends over 16 amino acids. The ends were cut back, 4 bases at V and 0 bases at J, with 16 bases in the middle. CDR3 bases: TGTGCCAGCAGCCTATCCGGCGACCCGAGCTCCTACGAGCAGTACTTC. It codes for CASSLSGDPSSYEQYF. The full variable domain, rest sourced from reference TRBV14 and TRBJ2-7, is EAGVTQFPSHSVIEKGQTVTLRCDPISGHDNLYWYRRVMGKEIKFLLHFVKESKQDESGMPNNRFLAERTGGTYSTLKVQPAELEDSGVYFCASSLSGDPSSYEQYFGPGTRLTVT.

The rearrangement links TRBV4-2 to TRBJ1-1; the match to TRBD1 covers 7 bases. From germline, CDR1 is LGHNA and CDR2 YNFKEQ. With V trimmed by 2 bases and J by 3 bases, 6 bases remained unmatched. The CDR3 runs 15 residues. The CDR3 region is CASSQWVQGDTEAFF. The CDR3 bases are TGTGCCAGCAGCCAATGGGTGCAGGGGGACACTGAAGCTTTCTTT.

This clone was seen only a few times. The V gene is TRBV19, the J gene TRBJ2-5, with D possibly TRBD1 on 6 matching bases. Trimming took off 4 bases at V and 4 bases at J, with 13 bases between the two ends. CDR1 and CDR2 from the germline V gene are LNHDA and SQIVND (reference sequence). The CDR3 runs to 14 residues. The CDR3 protein is CASSRGHLIETQYF. CDR3 sequence (DNA): TGTGCCAGTAGTAGGGGACATTTGATAGAGACCCAGTACTTC. Complete variable domain (other parts from reference TRBV19 and TRBJ2-5): DGGITQSPKYLFRKEGQNVTLSCEQNLNHDAMYWYRQDPGQGLRLIYYSQIVNDFQKGDIAEGYSVSREKKESFPLTVTSAQKNPTAFYLCASSRGHLIETQYFGPGTRLLVL.

The rearrangement joins TRBV2 to TRBJ2-7; weak D call: TRBD1 (5 bases). This CDR3 is 13 amino acids long. CDR1 is SNHLY, CDR2 FYNNEI, per germline. The V and J ends lost 7 bases and 6 bases respectively, with 16 bases between them. The DNA for the CDR3 is TGTGCCAGCATGAGGTCAGGGTCCAGCGAGCAGTACTTC. Its protein is CASMRSGSSEQYF.

V is TRBV9 and J is TRBJ1-1; D gene ambiguous. Germline V lookup: CDR1 SGDLS, CDR2 YYNGEE. CDR3 size: 13 residues. V shed 0 bases and J shed 3 bases, with 6 bases lying between them. CDR3 DNA: TGTGCCAGCAGCGTAGAGGGCGACACTGAAGCTTTCTTT. This encodes CASSVEGDTEAFF.

V is TRBV6-5 and J is TRBJ2-7, with D unresolved. Germline lookup yields CDR1 MNHEY and CDR2 SVGAGI. This CDR3 spans 15 amino acids. V gave up 0 bases and J gave up 0 bases, with 9 bases separating them. The CDR3 region is CASSYSLQRSYEQYF. CDR3 sequence (DNA): TGTGCCAGCAGTTACTCGTTACAGCGCTCCTACGAGCAGTACTTC.

A few counts support this clone. The rearrangement uses TRBV29-1 and TRBJ1-3; D not resolved. Germline V gene sequence: CDR1 SQVTM, CDR2 ANQGSEA. Trimming shortened V by 1 base and J by 0 bases, and 4 bases separated the two germline ends. This CDR3 comprises 13 residues. The CDR3 is CSVEGDSGNTIYF. The CDR3 bases are TGCAGCGTTGAAGGGGACTCTGGAAACACCATATATTTT.

This rearrangement joins TRBV2 to TRBJ2-7; possibly TRBD2 for D (5 bases). This CDR3 is 16 amino acids long. Germline V gene data show CDR1 as SNHLY and CDR2 as FYNNEI. V was clipped by 6 bases and J by 9 bases, with 27 bases between them. The CDR3 bases are TGTGCCAGCAGGATGACCCCGGGAATCGACAATATGCTGCAGTACTTC. Its protein is CASRMTPGIDNMLQYF. The entire variable domain, with the rest obtained from reference TRBV2 and TRBJ2-7, is as follows: EPEVTQTPSHQVTQMGQEVILRCVPISNHLYFYWYRQILGQKVEFLVSFYNNEISEKSEIFDDQFSVERPDGSNFTLKIRSTKLEDSAMYFCASRMTPGIDNMLQYFGPGTRLTVT.

This rearrangement joins TRBV25-1 to TRBJ2-5, with D possibly matching TRBD1 (6 bases). CDR1 and CDR2 from the germline V gene are MGHDK and SYGVNS. CDR3 length equals 15 residues. V dropped 2 bases and J dropped 6 bases, with 16 bases sitting between them. Here the CDR3 DNA reads TGTGCCAGCAGTGAAAGAGACAGGTCCGTGAAGACCCAGTACTTC. Translation gives CASSERDRSVKTQYF.